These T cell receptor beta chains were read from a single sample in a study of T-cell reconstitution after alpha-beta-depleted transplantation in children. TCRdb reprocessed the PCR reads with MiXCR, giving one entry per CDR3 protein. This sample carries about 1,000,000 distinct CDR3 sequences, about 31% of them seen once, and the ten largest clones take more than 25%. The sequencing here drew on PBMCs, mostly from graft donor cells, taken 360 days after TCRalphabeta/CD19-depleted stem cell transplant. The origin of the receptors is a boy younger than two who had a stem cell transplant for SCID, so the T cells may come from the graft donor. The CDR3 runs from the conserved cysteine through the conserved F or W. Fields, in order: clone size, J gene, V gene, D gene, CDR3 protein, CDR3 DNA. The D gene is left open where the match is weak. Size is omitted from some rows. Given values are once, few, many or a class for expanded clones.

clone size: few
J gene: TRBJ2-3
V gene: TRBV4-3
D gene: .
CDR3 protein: CASSQVSDPNTDTQYF
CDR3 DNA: TGCGCCAGCAGCCAAGTCTCCGACCCGAACACAGATACGCAGTATTTT

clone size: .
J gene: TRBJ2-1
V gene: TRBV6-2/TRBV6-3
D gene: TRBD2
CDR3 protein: CASRSSGVSYNEQFF
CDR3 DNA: TGTGCCAGCAGGAGTAGCGGGGTTTCCTACAATGAGCAGTTCTTC

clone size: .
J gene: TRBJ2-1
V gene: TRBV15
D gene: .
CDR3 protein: CATSRDHTGTNEQFF
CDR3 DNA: TGTGCCACCAGCAGAGATCACACGGGGACTAATGAGCAGTTCTTC

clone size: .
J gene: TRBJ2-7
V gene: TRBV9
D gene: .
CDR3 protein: CASARLVGGEQYF
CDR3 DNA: TGTGCCAGCGCCAGACTAGTCGGGGGCGAGCAGTACTTC

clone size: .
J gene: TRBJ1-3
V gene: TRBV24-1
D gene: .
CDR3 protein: CATSDPAISGNTIYF
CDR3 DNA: TGTGCCACCAGTGATCCCGCCATCTCTGGAAACACCATATATTTT

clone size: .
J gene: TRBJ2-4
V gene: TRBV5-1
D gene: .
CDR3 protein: CASSQGEGNIQYF
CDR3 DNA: TGCGCCAGCAGTCAGGGAGAGGGAAACATTCAGTACTTC

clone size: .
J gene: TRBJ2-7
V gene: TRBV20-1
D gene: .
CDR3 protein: CSAFGQGRYEQYF
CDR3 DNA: TGCAGTGCTTTTGGGCAGGGACGCTACGAGCAGTACTTC

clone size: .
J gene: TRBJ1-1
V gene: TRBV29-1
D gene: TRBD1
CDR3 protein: CSVDSGTGGTEAFF
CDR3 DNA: TGCAGCGTTGACAGCGGGACAGGGGGCACTGAAGCTTTCTTT

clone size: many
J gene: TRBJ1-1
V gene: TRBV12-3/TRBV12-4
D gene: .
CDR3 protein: CASSLGEGTEAFF
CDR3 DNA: TGTGCCAGCAGCTTGGGAGAGGGCACTGAAGCTTTCTTT

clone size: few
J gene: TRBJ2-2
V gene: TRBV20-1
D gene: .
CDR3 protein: CSARRIAARDTGELFF
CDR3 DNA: TGCAGTGCTAGAAGAATAGCGGCGCGGGACACCGGGGAGCTGTTTTTT

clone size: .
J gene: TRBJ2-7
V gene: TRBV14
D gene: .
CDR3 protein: CASSQGIGTGYEQYF
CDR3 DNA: TGTGCCAGCAGCCAAGGTATCGGCACAGGATACGAGCAGTACTTC

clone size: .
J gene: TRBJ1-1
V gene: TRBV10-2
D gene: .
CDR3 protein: CASTSRYRAGTEAFF
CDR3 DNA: TGCGCCAGCACTTCTAGGTACAGGGCCGGCACTGAAGCTTTCTTT

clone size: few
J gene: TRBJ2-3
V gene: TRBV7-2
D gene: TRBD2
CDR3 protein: CASSRPGGGIDTQYF
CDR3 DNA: TGTGCCAGCAGCCGCCCGGGGGGAGGGATAGATACGCAGTATTTT

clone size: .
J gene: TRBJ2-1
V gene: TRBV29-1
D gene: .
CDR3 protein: CSVTPARVNEQFF
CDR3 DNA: TGCAGCGTTACCCCGGCCAGGGTAAATGAGCAGTTCTTC

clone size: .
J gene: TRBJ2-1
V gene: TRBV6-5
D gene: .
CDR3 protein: CASSLEWTSESYNEQFF
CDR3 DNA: TGTGCCAGCAGTTTAGAGTGGACATCCGAATCCTACAATGAGCAGTTCTTC

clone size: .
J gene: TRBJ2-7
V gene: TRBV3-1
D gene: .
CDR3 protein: CASSQFPRLMGQYF
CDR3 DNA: TGTGCCAGCAGCCAATTCCCTCGTCTCATGGGGCAGTACTTC

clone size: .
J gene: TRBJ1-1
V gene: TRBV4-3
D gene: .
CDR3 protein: CASSQEITPTEAFF
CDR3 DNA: TGCGCCAGCAGCCAAGAAATCACCCCCACTGAAGCTTTCTTT

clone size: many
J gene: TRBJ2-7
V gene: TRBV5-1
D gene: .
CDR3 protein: CASRPGQSSYEQYF
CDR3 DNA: TGCGCCAGCAGGCCTGGACAGAGCTCCTACGAGCAGTACTTC

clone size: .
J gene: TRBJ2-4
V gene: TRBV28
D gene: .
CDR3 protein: CAILSNAKNIQYF
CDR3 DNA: TGTGCCATCCTCTCTAACGCCAAAAACATTCAGTACTTC

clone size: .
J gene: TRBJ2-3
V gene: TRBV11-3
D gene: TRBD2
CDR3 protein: CASSPDRSASGDTQYF
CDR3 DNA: TGTGCCAGCAGCCCCGACAGATCGGCTAGCGGAGATACGCAGTATTTT

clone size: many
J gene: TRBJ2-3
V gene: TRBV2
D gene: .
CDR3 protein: CASTQDFTDTQYF
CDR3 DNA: TGTGCCAGCACTCAGGACTTCACAGATACGCAGTATTTT

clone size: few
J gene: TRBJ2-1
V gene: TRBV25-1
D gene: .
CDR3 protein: CASSAQEYNEQFF
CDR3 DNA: TGTGCCAGCAGTGCACAAGAGTACAATGAGCAGTTCTTC

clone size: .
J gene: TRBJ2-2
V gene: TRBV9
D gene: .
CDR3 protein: CASSSRGQNTGELFF
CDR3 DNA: TGTGCCAGCAGCTCCAGGGGCCAGAACACCGGGGAGCTGTTTTTT

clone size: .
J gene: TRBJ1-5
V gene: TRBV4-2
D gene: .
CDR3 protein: CASSQESTGLNQPQHF
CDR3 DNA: TGTGCCAGCAGCCAAGAGTCGACAGGTCTCAATCAGCCCCAGCATTTT

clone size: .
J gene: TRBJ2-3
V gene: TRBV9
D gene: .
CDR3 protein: CASSPRGGRAQYF
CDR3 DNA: TGTGCCAGCAGCCCCCGTGGAGGTCGAGCGCAGTATTTT

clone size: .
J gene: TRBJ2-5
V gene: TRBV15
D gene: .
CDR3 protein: CATSTLGTAGGETQYF
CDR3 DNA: TGTGCCACCAGCACCCTCGGGACCGCTGGAGGGGAGACCCAGTACTTC

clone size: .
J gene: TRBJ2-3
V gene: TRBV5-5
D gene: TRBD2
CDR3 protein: CASSFRWTSGYTDTQYF
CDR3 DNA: TGTGCCAGCAGCTTTCGTTGGACTAGCGGGTACACAGATACGCAGTATTTT

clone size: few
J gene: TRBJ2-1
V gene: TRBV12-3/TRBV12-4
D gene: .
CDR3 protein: CASRDSKDNEQFF
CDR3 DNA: TGTGCCAGCAGGGACTCCAAGGACAATGAGCAGTTCTTC

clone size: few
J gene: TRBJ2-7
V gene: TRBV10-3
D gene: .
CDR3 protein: CAIRSGSSYEQYF
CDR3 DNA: TGTGCCATCAGGAGCGGAAGCTCCTACGAGCAGTACTTC

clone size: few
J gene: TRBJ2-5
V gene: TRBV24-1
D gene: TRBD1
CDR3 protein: CATSDRPGQGQETQYF
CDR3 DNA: TGTGCCACCAGTGATCGTCCGGGACAGGGACAAGAGACCCAGTACTTC

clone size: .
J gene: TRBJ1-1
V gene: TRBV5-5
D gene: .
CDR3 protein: CASGRGATTEAFF
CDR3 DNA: TGTGCCAGTGGGAGGGGGGCAACCACTGAAGCTTTCTTT

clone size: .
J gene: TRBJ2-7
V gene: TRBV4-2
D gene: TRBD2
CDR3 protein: CASSQSQARGTRGLEQYF
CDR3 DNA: TGTGCCAGCAGCCAAAGTCAGGCCCGGGGGACTAGGGGCCTCGAGCAGTACTTC

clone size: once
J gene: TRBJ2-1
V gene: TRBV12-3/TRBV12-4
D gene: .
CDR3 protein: CASRSPSSYNEQFF
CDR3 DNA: TGTGCCAGTCGGTCGCCTAGCTCCTACAATGAGCAGTTCTTC

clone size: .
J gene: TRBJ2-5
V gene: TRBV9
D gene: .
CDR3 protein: CASSVDGGSETQYF
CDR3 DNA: TGTGCCAGCAGCGTAGATGGGGGGTCGGAGACCCAGTACTTC

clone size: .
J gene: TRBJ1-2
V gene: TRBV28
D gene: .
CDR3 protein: CASSFRVGYGYTF
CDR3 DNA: TGTGCCAGCAGTTTCAGGGTAGGCTATGGCTACACCTTC

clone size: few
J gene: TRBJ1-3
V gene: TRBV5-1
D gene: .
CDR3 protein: CASSFRGDFPGNTIYF
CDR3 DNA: TGCGCCAGCAGCTTCCGCGGGGACTTTCCTGGAAACACCATATATTTT

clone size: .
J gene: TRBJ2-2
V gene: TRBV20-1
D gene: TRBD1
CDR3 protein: CSALTGPGELFF
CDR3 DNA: TGCAGTGCCCTGACAGGGCCTGGGGAGCTGTTTTTT

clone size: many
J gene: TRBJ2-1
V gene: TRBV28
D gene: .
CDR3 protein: CASSTRGAGAGYNEHFF
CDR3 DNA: TGTGCCAGCAGCACCCGGGGTGCGGGGGCGGGATACAATGAGCATTTCTTC

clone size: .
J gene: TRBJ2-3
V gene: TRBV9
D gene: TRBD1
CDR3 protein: CASSLRQGARTDTQYF
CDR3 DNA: TGTGCCAGCAGCCTCAGACAGGGGGCGCGGACAGATACGCAGTATTTT

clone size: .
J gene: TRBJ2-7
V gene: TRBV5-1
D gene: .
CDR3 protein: CASSLGNTGKVF
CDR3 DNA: TGCGCCAGCAGCTTGGGGAACACAGGCAAGGTCTTC

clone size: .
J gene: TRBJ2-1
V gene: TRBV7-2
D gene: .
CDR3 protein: CASSQMYNEQFF
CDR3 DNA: TGTGCCAGCAGCCAAATGTACAATGAGCAGTTCTTC

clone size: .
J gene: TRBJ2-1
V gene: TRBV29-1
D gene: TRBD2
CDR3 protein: CSVASGGCEQFF
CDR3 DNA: TGCAGCGTTGCTAGCGGGGGGTGTGAGCAGTTCTTC

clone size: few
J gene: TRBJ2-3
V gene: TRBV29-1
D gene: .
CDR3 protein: CSVPPFLGIEDTQYF
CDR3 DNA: TGCAGCGTTCCCCCATTTTTAGGGATTGAAGATACGCAGTATTTT

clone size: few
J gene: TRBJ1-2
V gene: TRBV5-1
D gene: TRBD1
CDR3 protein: CASSLGGQGVGGYTF
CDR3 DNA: TGCGCCAGCAGCTTGGGAGGACAGGGAGTCGGTGGCTACACCTTC

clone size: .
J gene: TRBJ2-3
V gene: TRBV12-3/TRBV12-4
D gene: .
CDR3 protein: CASTVGPQGVTDTQYF
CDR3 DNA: TGTGCCAGCACCGTGGGTCCCCAGGGTGTGACAGATACGCAGTATTTT

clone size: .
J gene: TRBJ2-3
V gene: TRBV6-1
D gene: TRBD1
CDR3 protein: CASSGWDRGTDTQYF
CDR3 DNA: TGTGCCAGCAGTGGCTGGGACAGGGGCACAGATACGCAGTATTTT

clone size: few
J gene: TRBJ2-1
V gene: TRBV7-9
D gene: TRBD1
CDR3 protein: CASSLFAGGYNEQFF
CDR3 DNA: TGTGCCAGCAGCTTATTTGCAGGGGGCTACAATGAGCAGTTCTTC

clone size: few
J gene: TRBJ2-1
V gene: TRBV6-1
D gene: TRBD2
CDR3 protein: CASSGLGGGGLNEQFF
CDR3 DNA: TGTGCCAGCAGTGGGTTGGGTGGCGGGGGATTGAATGAGCAGTTCTTC

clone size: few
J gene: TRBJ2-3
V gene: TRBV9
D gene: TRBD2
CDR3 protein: CASSPPPGTSKTDTQYF
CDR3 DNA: TGTGCCAGCAGCCCCCCTCCAGGGACTAGCAAGACAGATACGCAGTATTTT

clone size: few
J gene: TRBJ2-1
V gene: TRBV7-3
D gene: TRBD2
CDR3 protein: CASSFRSGGGWNEQFF
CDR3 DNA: TGTGCCAGCAGCTTCCGATCCGGCGGGGGTTGGAATGAGCAGTTCTTC

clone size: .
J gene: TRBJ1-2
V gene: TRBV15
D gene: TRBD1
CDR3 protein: CATSNRGFGYTF
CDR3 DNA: TGTGCCACCAGCAACAGGGGTTTTGGCTACACCTTC